One T cell receptor beta chain is described in this entry. This receptor's antigen is unknown. No per-base quality is available; no much larger clone lies one base away. This entry is derived from a study of blood T cell repertoires in COVID-19 (dated by TCRdb to the early 2020s). Study-level background: The collaborator samples originated in the United States, Italy and Spain and spanned the acute and convalescent phases of COVID-19. Nearly every sample came with metadata listing a de-identified subject ID, COVID-19 status, age in years and sex. The prospective study material was composed of cDNA or gDNA derived from T cells, B-cell-depleted T cells, or PBMCs. The repertoires were released in a freely available public database meant as a resource for research on the immune response to SARS-CoV-2. The dataset comprised deeply sampled blood TCRbeta repertoires from subjects exposed to, actively infected with, or recovered from COVID-19. Where available, HLA class I and class II types were obtained from metadata supplied by the sample provider rather than from assay-based typing. The samples were drawn from the first 160 participants of the ongoing ImmuneRACE study and from 1,254 subjects provided by 6 global collaborators.

TCRbeta CDR3 regions were amplified from genomic DNA using the immunoSEQ Assay, a bias-controlled multiplex PCR. The authors processed their data as follows. Nucleated cell counts per sample were estimated from amplification of reference gene primers within the assay. To quantify the absolute abundance of each unique TCRbeta CDR3 rearrangement, sequence reads were collapsed and filtered. For each sample, productive Simpson clonality was calculated by taking the square root of Simpson's diversity index across productive rearrangements. TCRdb mirrors the immuneACCESS table, restricted to in-frame sequences. Some clones are absent from its copies; in checked studies, under half trace to an unresolved V gene, and the reason for the others is unknown. V and J calls and clone size follow that table, whereas D and trimming were derived from the DNA. The sample table lists 70,000 to 80,000 clones, roughly 89% of them with a count of one. The leading ten clones occupy approximately 5.3% of the sample.

The germline V gene gives CDR1 as SNHLY and CDR2 as FYNNEI. Inclusive of the bounding cysteine and phenylalanine, the CDR3 is 13 residues long. CDR3 DNA is the only sequence kept; it has 39 bases, read in frame from the first base. V and J lose 9 bases and 0 bases, and a span of 6 bases separates them. Collaborating institutions collected whole blood in K2EDTA tubes following their own protocols. For TCRbeta analysis, collaborator samples were shipped as frozen whole blood, as isolated PBMCs, or as DNA extracted from either sample type. General study outcomes and caveats: The amount of clinical and demographic metadata varied by source and participant and was provided uncurated.

The TCR comes from a human donor in a cohort sampled during active COVID-19. This chain joins TRBV2 to TRBJ2-6, with the D gene call left open. Material: peripheral blood. Read as DNA, the sequence is TGTGCCAGTGGTAGCTCTGGGGCCAACGTCCTGACTTTC. This encodes CASGSSGANVLTF.